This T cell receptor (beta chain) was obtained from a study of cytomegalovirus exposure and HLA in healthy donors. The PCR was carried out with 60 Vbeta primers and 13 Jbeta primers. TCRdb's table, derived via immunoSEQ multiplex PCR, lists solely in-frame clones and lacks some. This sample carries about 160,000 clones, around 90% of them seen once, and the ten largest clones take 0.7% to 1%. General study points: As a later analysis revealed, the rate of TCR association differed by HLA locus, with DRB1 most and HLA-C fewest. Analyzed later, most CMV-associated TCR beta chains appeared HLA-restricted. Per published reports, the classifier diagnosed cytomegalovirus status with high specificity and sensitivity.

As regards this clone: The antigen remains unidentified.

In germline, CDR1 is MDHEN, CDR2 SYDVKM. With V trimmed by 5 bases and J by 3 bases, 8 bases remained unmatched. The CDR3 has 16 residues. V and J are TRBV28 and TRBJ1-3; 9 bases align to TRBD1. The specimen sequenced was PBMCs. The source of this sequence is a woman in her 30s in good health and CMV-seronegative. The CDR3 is CASSPFGQGLGNTIYF. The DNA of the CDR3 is TGTGCCAGCAGTCCCTTCGGACAGGGGCTTGGAAACACCATATATTTT.